There are a few counts of the clone carrying this T cell receptor beta chain. Antigen unknown. The data were taken from a study of blood T cells in healthy people across ages. The wider study: Per two T cells, template switching captured roughly one barcoded beta molecule. Study results and limitations: Higher diversity, along with more naive CD4+ cells, distinguished long-lived donors from aged donors. Older age went with lower TCR beta diversity per million T cells, in a roughly linear way.

Germline CDR1 is SGHDN and CDR2 is FVKESK. This CDR3 has 16 amino acids. V was shortened by 4 bases and J by 3 bases, with 15 bases between the two germline ends. The use of a sample-barcoded 5' primer and a J-beta primer mix characterized a second PCR of about 7 to 12 cycles. Every molecule of cDNA carried a tag from a template-switch adaptor with 12 random nucleotides. Using its own MiXCR run on the 5' RACE reads, TCRdb lists one record per CDR3 protein. The repertoire holds hundreds of thousands of distinct CDR3 sequences, with 25% as singletons. These data were also reused for a study on T cells of mothers and their children.

V usage is TRBV14 and J usage is TRBJ2-2, with D tentatively TRBD2 (6 bases). Specimen: blood. The receptor's source is a boy aged 5 to 17 in good health. The CDR3, as DNA: TGTGCCAGCAGCCCTACTGGGGGGACGTACACCGGGGAGCTGTTTTTT. Translating gives CASSPTGGTYTGELFF.